These 25 T cell receptor beta chains share one sample of origin, sequenced in a study of post-analysis software for immune sequencing data. Study-level results: Compared with controls, patients had more of about five TRBV segments, including TRBV5-6, TRBV5-1 and TRBV20-1.

Incorporated into the TCR beta cDNA libraries were unique molecular identifiers, which served to reduce PCR and sequencing biases. TCRdb analysed the PCR reads with MiXCR anew, one entry per CDR3 protein. This table holds approximately 730,000 distinct CDR3 sequences, roughly 30% found once. These TCRs' antigens remain unknown. Sequencing was performed on blood. The receptors originated from a girl aged 10 to 17 with multiple sclerosis.

This clonotype was detected only a few times. The chain combines TRBV7-2 with TRBJ1-2; TRBD1 matches at 9 bases. Germline values: CDR1 SGHTA, CDR2 FQGNSA. The CDR3 has 13 amino acids. After removal of 5 bases from V and 7 bases from J, the junction contained 5 bases not matched to a gene. As DNA, the CDR3 is TGTGCCAGCAGCATGGGACAGGGCCCTGGCTACACCTTC. Translation: CASSMGQGPGYTF.

This chain connects TRBV20-1 to TRBJ2-3, with a tentative D call TRBD2 (5 bases). Trimming removed 2 bases from V and 4 bases from J, with 13 bases in between. Germline CDR1 is DFQATT and CDR2 is SNEGSKA (reference sequence). The CDR3 totals 14 residues. The CDR3 sequence is CSARRTWGADTQYF. In nucleotides, the CDR3 is TGCAGTGCTAGAAGGACTTGGGGAGCAGATACGCAGTATTTT.

The CDR3 DNA reads TGTGCCAGCAGCCCCGGCTGGGGAGGAGATGAGCAGTACTTC. It yields the protein CASSPGWGGDEQYF. The V and J genes are TRBV7-8 and TRBJ2-5; a weak D match, TRBD2 (6 bases). The CDR3 contains 14 residues. Germline assignment: CDR1 SGHVS and CDR2 FQNEAQ. With 5 bases removed from V and 11 bases from J, the gap between germline ends came to 21 bases.

The CDR3 loop reads CASSPKTALYNEQFF. CDR3 coding DNA: TGTGCCAGCTCACCAAAGACAGCTCTCTACAATGAGCAGTTCTTC. The chain carries TRBV18 and TRBJ2-1; possible D gene TRBD1, 5 bases. The CDR3 totals 15 residues. Germline V lookup: CDR1 KGHSH, CDR2 LQKENI. Trimming removed 2 bases from V and 3 bases from J, with 11 bases in between.

The CDR3 reads CASSMGQGFYEQYF. The CDR3 DNA follows: TGTGCCAGCAGCATGGGGCAGGGGTTTTACGAGCAGTACTTC. The J gene is TRBJ2-7, the V gene TRBV7-9, with D possibly being TRBD1 (6 bases). Germline CDR1 and CDR2: SEHNR and FQNEAQ (reference sequence). Trimming cost V 5 bases and J 4 bases, with 15 bases left between them. CDR3 length: 14 amino acids.

This clonotype was counted only a few times. The genes are TRBV5-1 and TRBJ2-5; TRBD2 is a possible D gene (5 bases). V was pared by 4 bases and J by 7 bases, with 20 bases between. The germline V gene encodes CDR1 SGHRS and CDR2 YFSETQ. The CDR3 has 15 residues. The chain's CDR3 is CASSPRRGPVSTQYF. Here the CDR3 DNA reads TGCGCCAGCAGCCCGAGGCGAGGGCCAGTTTCGACCCAGTACTTC.

V usage is TRBV7-8 and J usage is TRBJ1-5; possibly TRBD1 for D (6 bases). From germline, CDR1 is SGHVS and CDR2 FQNEAQ. CDR3 length: 15 amino acids. The V end was cut by 5 bases, the J end by 6 bases, with 17 bases between. CDR3 loop: CASSHSKIGGQPQHF. DNA of the CDR3: TGTGCCAGCAGCCACTCGAAAATAGGGGGTCAGCCCCAGCATTTT.

The rearrangement links TRBV4-3 to TRBJ1-6; D gene uncertain. From germline, CDR1 is LGHNA and CDR2 YSLEER. The CDR3 loop spans 14 amino acids. V shed 1 base and J shed 6 bases, with 7 bases lying between them. The CDR3, as DNA: TGCGCCAGCAGCCAAGGACAAATTAATTCACCCCTCCACTTT. It is translated as CASSQGQINSPLHF.

This clonotype was observed at least ten times. This chain links TRBV29-1 with TRBJ2-3; TRBD2 aligns across 14 bases. The CDR3 loop spans 14 amino acids. Trimming removed 6 bases from V and 4 bases from J; junction bases left unmatched: 3. CDR1 SQVTM and CDR2 ANQGSEA come from the germline V gene. The CDR3 reads CSVGLAGVPDTQYF. The CDR3 DNA sequence: TGCAGCGTGGGACTAGCGGGAGTCCCAGATACGCAGTATTTT.

Comment on this clonotype: Its ends do not fully match the called genes, so a read error is possible. This chain connects TRBV7-9 to TRBJ2-6; D assignment may be TRBD1 or TRBD2 (5 bases each). Germline V gene data show CDR1 as SEHNR and CDR2 as FQNEAQ (reference sequence). The CDR3 has 20 amino acids. The CDR3 is CASSHPVGDSPVSGANVRTF. The CDR3 DNA is TGTGCCAGCAGCCACCCAGTGGGGGATTCCCCCGTCTCTGGGGCCAACGTCCGGACTTTC.

The chain is built from TRBV6-4 and TRBJ2-1, with 12 bases fitting TRBD2. The CDR3 consists of 16 residues. Germline CDR1 reads MRHNA; CDR2 reads SNTAGT. V lost 0 bases to trimming and J lost 6 bases; unmatched junction nucleotides: 3. CDR3 in DNA: TGTGCCAGCAGTGACTCCGCTAGCGGGGGGGGCAATGAGCAGTTCTTC. Its translation: CASSDSASGGGNEQFF.

A remark on this clonotype: A much larger clone is a single base away; this may be a read error. The chain employs TRBV21-1 and TRBJ2-7; the table assigns TRBD1, which was not confirmed against the DNA. TRBV21-1 is listed as a pseudogene. The CDR3 loop spans 15 amino acids. The DNA of the CDR3 is TGTGCCAGCAGCAAAACCGGGACAGGGACCTACGAGCAGTACTTC. Amino acids: CASSKTGTGTYEQYF.

This chain joins TRBV5-1 and TRBJ2-7, with TRBD1 identical over 8 bases. V lost 0 bases, J lost 0 bases, and 2 bases stayed unmatched. This CDR3 region has 15 residues. Germline values: CDR1 SGHRS, CDR2 YFSETQ. In DNA, the CDR3 is TGCGCCAGCAGCTTGGCCGGGACAGGCTCCTACGAGCAGTACTTC. Its translation: CASSLAGTGSYEQYF. Looking up the rest from reference TRBV5-1 and TRBJ2-7 gives the full variable domain: KAGVTQTPRYLIKTRGQQVTLSCSPISGHRSVSWYQQTPGQGLQFLFEYFSETQRNKGNFPGRFSGRQFSNSRSEMNVSTLELGDSALYLCASSLAGTGSYEQYFGPGTRLTVT.

This clonotype was counted only a few times. V is TRBV28 and J is TRBJ1-5; the D is unclear. The germline CDR1 and CDR2 sequences are MDHEN and SYDVKM. This CDR3 is built from 15 residues. Between the trimmed V and J ends, which lost 7 bases and 7 bases, there was a span of 20 bases. The chain's CDR3 is CASKALTEVWQPQHF. Written as DNA, the CDR3 is TGTGCCAGCAAGGCCCTCACTGAGGTTTGGCAGCCCCAGCATTTT.

This clonotype was counted ten times or more. This chain links TRBV20-1 with TRBJ2-3; D remains unclear. There are 12 residues in the CDR3. The germline V gene encodes CDR1 DFQATT and CDR2 SNEGSKA (reference sequence). V lost 3 bases to trimming and J lost 4 bases, with 8 bases between them. CDR3 amino acids: CSARKVADTQYF. CDR3 coding DNA: TGCAGTGCTAGGAAGGTGGCAGATACGCAGTATTTT.

This clonotype was seen a few times. The J gene is TRBJ1-5, the V gene TRBV5-1, with a possible D match to TRBD1 (6 bases). Germline CDR1 is SGHRS and CDR2 is YFSETQ. The CDR3 loop spans 19 amino acids. Trimming left V 4 bases short and J 0 bases short, with 23 bases between. The DNA of the CDR3 is TGCGCCAGCAGCAGAACAGGGCCCCCCTACACGTATAGCAATCAGCCCCAGCATTTT. It codes for CASSRTGPPYTYSNQPQHF.

V usage is TRBV6-6 and J usage is TRBJ1-5; no clear D. The length of the CDR3 is 14 residues. The V end lost 0 bases, the J end lost 3 bases, and 6 bases lay between the germline ends. CDR1 and CDR2 from the germline V gene are MNHNY and SVGAGI (reference sequence). DNA of the CDR3: TGTGCCAGCAGTTACTCTCCGGCCAATCAGCCCCAGCATTTT. It encodes CASSYSPANQPQHF.

The rearrangement links TRBV20-1 to TRBJ2-7, with 8 bases aligning to TRBD2. Germline trimming cut 1 base from V and 7 bases from J; bases unmatched to any gene: 6. Germline V gene sequence: CDR1 DFQATT, CDR2 SNEGSKA (reference sequence). The CDR3 covers 13 residues. Here the CDR3 reads CSARVSGTGEQYF. The CDR3 DNA reads TGCAGTGCTAGAGTTAGCGGGACGGGAGAGCAGTACTTC.

This sequence joins TRBV6-1 and TRBJ1-6, with 9 bases aligning to TRBD1. This CDR3 spans 12 amino acids. The V gene's germline CDR1 is MNHNS and CDR2 SASEGT. V shed 6 bases, J shed 11 bases, and the junction held 2 bases outside the gene matches. CDR3 in DNA: TGTGCCAGCAGGGGACAGGGTCCACCCCTCCACTTT. Encoded protein: CASRGQGPPLHF.

This clonotype was picked up a small number of times. The chain couples TRBV10-1 to TRBJ2-1; TRBD2 aligns across 11 bases. The CDR3 is 14 residues long. CDR1 and CDR2 from the germline V gene are WNHNN and SYGVQD (reference sequence). J lost 8 bases, V lost 8 bases, and 8 bases had no gene match. CDR3 protein: CASGTSGRDDEQFF. The CDR3 DNA reads as TGCGCCAGCGGAACTAGCGGGAGAGACGATGAGCAGTTCTTC.

This clonotype was recorded at least ten times. V usage is TRBV29-1 and J usage is TRBJ2-1, with 8 bases that match TRBD1. CDR3 length: 15 residues. J lost 2 bases, V lost 4 bases, and 7 bases had no gene match. In germline, CDR1 is SQVTM, CDR2 ANQGSEA. The DNA for the CDR3 is TGCAGCGTTGGGGCAGGGGGCCTTGCCTACAATGAGCAGTTCTTC. Residues: CSVGAGGLAYNEQFF.

In its sample, this clonotype was seen a few times. The chain employs TRBV5-1 and TRBJ2-7, with TRBD2 as a possible D gene (6 bases). CDR1 and CDR2 (germline): SGHRS, YFSETQ. The CDR3 is made up of 16 amino acids. V was pared by 4 bases and J by 6 bases, with 23 bases between. CDR3 sequence: CASSPAGQLAFLEQYF. The CDR3, as DNA: TGCGCCAGCAGCCCCGCGGGGCAACTAGCTTTCCTCGAGCAGTACTTC.

The chain joins TRBV29-1 to TRBJ2-3, with a weak D call TRBD2 (5 bases). CDR3 length: 14 amino acids. V lost 6 bases, J lost 5 bases, and 18 bases lay in between. Per the germline V gene, CDR1 is SQVTM and CDR2 is ANQGSEA. The CDR3 DNA reads as TGCAGCGTGTGGACTCAGGAGGTTTTAGATACGCAGTATTTT. It translates to CSVWTQEVLDTQYF.

This clonotype occurred once. The rearrangement links TRBV6-5 to TRBJ2-7; 14 bases map to TRBD2. The better agreement between TRBJ2-5 and the DNA end casts doubt on the J call. Per germline, CDR1 MNHEY and CDR2 SVGAGI. This CDR3 has 15 residues. DNA for the CDR3: TGTGCCAGCAGGTGGGGGACTAGCGGGAGAGAGACCCAGTACTTC. Translating gives CASRWGTSGRETQYF.

The chain carries TRBV5-1 and TRBJ2-3; D call uncertain. The length of the CDR3 is 16 residues. The V end was cut by 0 bases, the J end by 1 base, with 12 bases between. Germline lookup yields CDR1 SGHRS and CDR2 YFSETQ. Written as DNA, the CDR3 is TGCGCCAGCAGCTTGGAAGGGCGGCTCGGCACAGATACGCAGTATTTT. This gives the protein CASSLEGRLGTDTQYF.